This T cell receptor (beta chain) was retrieved from a study of blood T cells in healthy people across ages. The CDR3 consists of 13 residues. J lost 9 bases, V lost 3 bases, and 7 bases had no gene match. Germline V gene lookup returns CDR1 SGHTS and CDR2 YDEGEE. Approximately 9.4 milliliters was the volume of peripheral blood drawn from each donor. Using a J-beta primer mix together with a sample-barcoded 5' primer, a second PCR was run for roughly 6 to 12 cycles. One entry per CDR3 protein results from TCRdb running MiXCR on the 5' RACE reads. The repertoire holds some 1,000,000 distinct CDR3 sequences, with approximately 25% as singletons. The data were also submitted as part of a second study, on T cells of mothers and their children.

The TCR originated in a girl aged 2 to 9 in good health. The genes are TRBV5-8 and TRBJ2-5; 8 bases line up with TRBD1. The material sequenced was blood. This chain's CDR3 is CASSWTAGGAQYF. CDR3 nucleotides: TGTGCCAGCAGCTGGACTGCAGGGGGCGCCCAGTACTTC.